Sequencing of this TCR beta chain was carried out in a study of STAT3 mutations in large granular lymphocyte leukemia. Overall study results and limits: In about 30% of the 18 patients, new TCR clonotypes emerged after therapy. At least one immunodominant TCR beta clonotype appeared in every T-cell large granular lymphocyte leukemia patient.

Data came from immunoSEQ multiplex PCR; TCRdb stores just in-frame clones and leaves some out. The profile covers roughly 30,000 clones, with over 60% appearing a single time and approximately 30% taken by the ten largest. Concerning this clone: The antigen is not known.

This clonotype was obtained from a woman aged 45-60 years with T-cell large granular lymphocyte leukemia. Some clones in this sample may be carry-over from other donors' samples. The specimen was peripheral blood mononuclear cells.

For the CDR3, the DNA is TGTGCCAGCAGCCACAGGGGTGGTACCTACGAGCAGTACTTC. Translation: CASSHRGGTYEQYF. The gene calls are TRBV27 and TRBJ2-7; TRBD1 matches 7 bases. CDR3 length: 14 amino acids. Unmatched junction bases numbered 7, after V lost 6 bases and J lost 2 bases. Germline CDR1 is MNHEY and CDR2 is SMNVEV (reference sequence).